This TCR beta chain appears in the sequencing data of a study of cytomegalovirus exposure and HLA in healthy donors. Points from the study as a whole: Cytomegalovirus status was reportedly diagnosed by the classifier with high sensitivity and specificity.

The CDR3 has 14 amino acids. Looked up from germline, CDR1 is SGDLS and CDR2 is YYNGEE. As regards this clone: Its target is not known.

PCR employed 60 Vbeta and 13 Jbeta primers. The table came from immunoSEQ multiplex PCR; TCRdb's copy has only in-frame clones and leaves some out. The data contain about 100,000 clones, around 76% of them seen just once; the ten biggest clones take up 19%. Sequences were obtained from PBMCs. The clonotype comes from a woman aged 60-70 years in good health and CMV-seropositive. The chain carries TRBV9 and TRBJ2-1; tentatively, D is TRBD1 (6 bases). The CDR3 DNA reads TGTGCAACCGGGACAACAAGCTCCTACAATGAGCAGTTCTTC. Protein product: CATGTTSSYNEQFF.